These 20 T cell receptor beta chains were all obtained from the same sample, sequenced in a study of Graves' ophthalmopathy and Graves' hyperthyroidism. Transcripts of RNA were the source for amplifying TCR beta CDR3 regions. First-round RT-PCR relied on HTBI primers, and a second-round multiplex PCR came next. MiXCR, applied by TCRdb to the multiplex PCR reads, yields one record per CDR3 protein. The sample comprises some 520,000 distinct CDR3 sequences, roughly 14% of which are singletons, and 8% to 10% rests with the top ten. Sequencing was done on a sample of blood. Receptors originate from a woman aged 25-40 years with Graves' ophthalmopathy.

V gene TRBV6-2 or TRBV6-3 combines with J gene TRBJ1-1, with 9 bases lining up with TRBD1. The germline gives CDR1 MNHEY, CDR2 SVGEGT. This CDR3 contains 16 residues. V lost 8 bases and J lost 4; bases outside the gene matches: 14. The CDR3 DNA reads TGTGCCAGCGATCAGGGACAGGGACTATTAGGCACTGAAGCTTTCTTT. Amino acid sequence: CASDQGQGLLGTEAFF.

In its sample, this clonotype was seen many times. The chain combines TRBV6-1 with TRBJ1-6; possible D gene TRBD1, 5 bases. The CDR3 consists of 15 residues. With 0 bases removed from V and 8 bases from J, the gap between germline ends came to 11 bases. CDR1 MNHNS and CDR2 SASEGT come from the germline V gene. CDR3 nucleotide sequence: TGTGCCAGCAGTGAAGCGCTGGGGGTGCATTCACCCCTCCACTTT. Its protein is CASSEALGVHSPLHF.

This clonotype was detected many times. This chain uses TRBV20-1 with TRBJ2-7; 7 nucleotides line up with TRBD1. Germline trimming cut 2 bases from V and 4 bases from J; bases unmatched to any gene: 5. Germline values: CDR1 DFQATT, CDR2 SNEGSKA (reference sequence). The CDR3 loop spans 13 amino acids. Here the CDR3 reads CSARRRGLYEQYF. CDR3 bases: TGCAGTGCTAGAAGAAGGGGGCTGTACGAGCAGTACTTC.

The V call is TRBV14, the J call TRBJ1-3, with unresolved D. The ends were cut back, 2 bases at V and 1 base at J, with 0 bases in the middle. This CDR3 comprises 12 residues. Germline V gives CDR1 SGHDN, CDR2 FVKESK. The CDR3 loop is CASSQSGNTIYF. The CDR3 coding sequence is TGTGCCAGCAGCCAATCTGGAAACACCATATATTTT.

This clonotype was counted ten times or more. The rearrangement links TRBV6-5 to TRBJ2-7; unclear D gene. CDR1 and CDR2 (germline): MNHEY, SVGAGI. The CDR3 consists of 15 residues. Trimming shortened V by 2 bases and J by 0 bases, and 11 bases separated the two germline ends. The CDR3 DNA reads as TGTGCCAGCAGTTACAGACGTATGAGCTCCTACGAGCAGTACTTC. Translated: CASSYRRMSSYEQYF.

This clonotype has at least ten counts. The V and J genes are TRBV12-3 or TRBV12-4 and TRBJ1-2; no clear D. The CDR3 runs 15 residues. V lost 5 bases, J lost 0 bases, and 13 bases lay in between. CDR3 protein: CASSLDQTANYGYTF. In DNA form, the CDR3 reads TGTGCCAGCAGTCTAGACCAGACGGCTAACTATGGCTACACCTTC.

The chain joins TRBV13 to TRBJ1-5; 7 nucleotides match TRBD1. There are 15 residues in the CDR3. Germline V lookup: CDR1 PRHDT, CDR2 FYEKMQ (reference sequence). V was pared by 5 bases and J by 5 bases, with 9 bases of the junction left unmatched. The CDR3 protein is CASSKGDSLDQPQHF. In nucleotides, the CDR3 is TGTGCCAGCAGCAAGGGGGACAGTTTGGATCAGCCCCAGCATTTT.

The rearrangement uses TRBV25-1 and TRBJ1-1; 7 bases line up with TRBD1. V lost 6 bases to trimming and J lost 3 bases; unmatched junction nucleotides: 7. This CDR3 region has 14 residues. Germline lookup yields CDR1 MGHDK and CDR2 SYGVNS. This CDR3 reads CASSTGVRDTEAFF. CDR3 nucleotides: TGTGCCAGCAGCACAGGGGTACGGGACACTGAAGCTTTCTTT.

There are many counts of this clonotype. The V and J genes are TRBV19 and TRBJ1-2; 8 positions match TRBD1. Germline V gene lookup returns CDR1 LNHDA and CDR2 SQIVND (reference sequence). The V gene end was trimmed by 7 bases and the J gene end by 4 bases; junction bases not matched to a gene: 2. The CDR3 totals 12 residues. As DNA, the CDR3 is TGTGCCAGTATTGGGACAGGCTATGGCTACACCTTC. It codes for CASIGTGYGYTF.

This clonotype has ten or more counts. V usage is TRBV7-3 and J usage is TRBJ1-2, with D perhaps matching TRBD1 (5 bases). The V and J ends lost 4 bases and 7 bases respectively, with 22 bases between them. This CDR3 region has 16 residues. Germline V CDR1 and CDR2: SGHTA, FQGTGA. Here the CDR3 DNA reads TGTGCCAGCAGCTCTATCCTGGACAAAAATAAGGCTGGCTACACCTTC. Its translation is CASSSILDKNKAGYTF.

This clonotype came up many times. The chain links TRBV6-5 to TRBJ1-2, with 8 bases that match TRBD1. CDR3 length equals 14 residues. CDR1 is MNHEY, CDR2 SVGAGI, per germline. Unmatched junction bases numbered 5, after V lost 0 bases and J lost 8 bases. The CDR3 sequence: CASSYSGDRHGYTF. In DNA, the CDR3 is TGTGCCAGCAGTTACTCAGGGGACAGGCACGGCTACACCTTC.

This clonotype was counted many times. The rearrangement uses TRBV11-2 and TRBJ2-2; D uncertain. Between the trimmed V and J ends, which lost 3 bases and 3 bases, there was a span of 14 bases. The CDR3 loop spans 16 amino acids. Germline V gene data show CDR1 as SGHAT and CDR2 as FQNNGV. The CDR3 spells CASSLVQHLDTGELFF. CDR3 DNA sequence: TGTGCCAGCAGCTTGGTGCAGCACCTTGACACCGGGGAGCTGTTTTTT.

CDR3 coding DNA: TGTGCCAGCAGCCCTTTGGGACTAGCGGGAGAGCAGTACTTC. Amino acid sequence: CASSPLGLAGEQYF. The chain is built from TRBV3-1 and TRBJ2-7; 13 nucleotides align to TRBD2. CDR1 is LGHDT, CDR2 YNNKEL, per germline (reference sequence). This CDR3 has 14 residues. Losses at the gene ends were 4 bases for V and 7 bases for J; bases not matched to a gene: 4.

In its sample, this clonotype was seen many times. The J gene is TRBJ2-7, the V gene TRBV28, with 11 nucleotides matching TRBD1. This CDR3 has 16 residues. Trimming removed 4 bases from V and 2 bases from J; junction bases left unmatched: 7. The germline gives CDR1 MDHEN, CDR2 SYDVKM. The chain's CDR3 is CASSSKDRGHPYEQYF. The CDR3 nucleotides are TGTGCCAGCAGTTCAAAGGACAGGGGGCATCCCTACGAGCAGTACTTC.

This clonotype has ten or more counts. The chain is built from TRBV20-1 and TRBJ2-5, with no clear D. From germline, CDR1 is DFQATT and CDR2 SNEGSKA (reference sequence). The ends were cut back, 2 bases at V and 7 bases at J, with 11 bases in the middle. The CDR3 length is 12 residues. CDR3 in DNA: TGCAGTGCTAGATACCGGTCGGGGACCCAGTACTTC. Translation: CSARYRSGTQYF.

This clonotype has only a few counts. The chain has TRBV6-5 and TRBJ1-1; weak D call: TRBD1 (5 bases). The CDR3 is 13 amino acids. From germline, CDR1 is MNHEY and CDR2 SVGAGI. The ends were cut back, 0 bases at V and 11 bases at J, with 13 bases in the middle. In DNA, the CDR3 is TGTGCCAGCAGTTACTCGGGTGGGGCGTGGGCTTTCTTT. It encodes CASSYSGGAWAFF.

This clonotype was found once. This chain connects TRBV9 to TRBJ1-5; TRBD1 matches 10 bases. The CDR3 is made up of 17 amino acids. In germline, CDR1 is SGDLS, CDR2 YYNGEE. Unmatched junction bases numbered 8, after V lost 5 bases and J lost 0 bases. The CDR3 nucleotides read TGTGCCAGCAGTCTGGGACAGGGGCGGGATAGCAATCAGCCCCAGCATTTT. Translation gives CASSLGQGRDSNQPQHF.

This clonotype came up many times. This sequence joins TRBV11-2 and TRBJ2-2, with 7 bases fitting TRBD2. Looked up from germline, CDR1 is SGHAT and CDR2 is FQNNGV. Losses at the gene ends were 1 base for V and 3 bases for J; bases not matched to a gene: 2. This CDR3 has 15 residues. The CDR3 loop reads CASSLGLADTGELFF. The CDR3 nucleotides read TGTGCCAGCAGCTTAGGACTAGCTGACACCGGGGAGCTGTTTTTT.

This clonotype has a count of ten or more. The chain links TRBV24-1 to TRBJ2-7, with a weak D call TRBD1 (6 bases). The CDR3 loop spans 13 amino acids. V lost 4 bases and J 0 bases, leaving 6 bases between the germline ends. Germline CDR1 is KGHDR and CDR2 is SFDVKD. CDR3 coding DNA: TGTGCCACCAGTGACAGGGGCTCCTACGAGCAGTACTTC. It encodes CATSDRGSYEQYF.

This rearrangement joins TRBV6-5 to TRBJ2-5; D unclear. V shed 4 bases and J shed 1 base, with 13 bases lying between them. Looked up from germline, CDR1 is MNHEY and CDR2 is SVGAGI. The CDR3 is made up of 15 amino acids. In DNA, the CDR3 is TGTGCCAGCAGTTCTTGGATAGGGCCCCAAGAGACCCAGTACTTC. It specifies CASSSWIGPQETQYF.